This entry is about one TCR beta chain. Its antigen has not been determined. Nothing much larger sits one base from this clone, and base qualities are not available. Its CDR3 holds 14 amino acids, cysteine through phenylalanine. Only CDR3 DNA remains: 42 bases, in frame from the first base. In the germline V gene (reference sequence), CDR1 corresponds to DFQATT and CDR2 to SNEGSKA. V and J lose 6 bases and 5 bases, and a span of 19 bases separates them. The record originates from a study of T cell repertoires in cytomegalovirus infection (dated by TCRdb to about 2019). Regarding the study in general: Peptide stimulations targeted recently identified HLA-C-restricted CMV epitopes, whose presentation resists viral immunomodulation, together with well-studied HLA-B-restricted epitopes. Donor HLA type was relevant to the analysis, because carriage of CMV infection together with the matching HLA type was indicated by public TCR beta signatures.

The sample's treatment or condition, from its label and the paper: in vitro stimulation with specific CMV peptide epitopes to enrich CMV-specific T cells. TCRdb lists the instrument as Illumina HiSeq 1500. The raw public reads went through TCRdb reprocessing: fastp at Q25, MiXCR clone calling, in-frame beta chains kept. Every distinct CDR3 protein forms one entry, paired with its most common genes and DNA. The sample table records some 500,000 distinct CDR3 sequences; 30% to 40% of these occur just once. The top ten clonotypes cover roughly a sixth of the sample. The full study reports these points: In both this cohort and an independent roughly 330-donor cohort, the cumulative frequency of public TCR beta family members distinguished carriers of CMV infection plus the relevant HLA type. The ex vivo response was dominated by HLA-C-restricted CMV-specific TCR beta clonotypes, which also provided the single most frequent clonotype in two of eight donors.

This sequence was found in a human donor in good health (CMV status not recorded). Some clones in this sample may be carry-over from other donors' samples. Sequenced here: cultured PBMCs, sampled from culture after CMV antigen stimulation. The chain joins TRBV20-1 to TRBJ1-1; tentative D gene TRBD1, with 5 bases matching. The DNA sequence is given as TGCAGTGCCCCCCGGCCAGGGAGTGAAACTGAAGCTTTCTTT. Translated, it reads CSAPRPGSETEAFF.